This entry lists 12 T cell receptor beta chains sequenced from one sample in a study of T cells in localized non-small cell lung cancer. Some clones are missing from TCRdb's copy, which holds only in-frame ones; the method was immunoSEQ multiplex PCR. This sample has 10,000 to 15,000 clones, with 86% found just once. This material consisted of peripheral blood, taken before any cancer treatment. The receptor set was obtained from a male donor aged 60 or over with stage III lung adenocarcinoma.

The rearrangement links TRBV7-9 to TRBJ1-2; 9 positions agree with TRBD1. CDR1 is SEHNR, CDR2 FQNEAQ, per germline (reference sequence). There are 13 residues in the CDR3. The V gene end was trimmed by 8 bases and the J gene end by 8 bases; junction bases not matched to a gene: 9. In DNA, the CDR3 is TGTGCCAGCGGGGACAGGGCGTTTGGAGGCTACACCTTC. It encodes CASGDRAFGGYTF. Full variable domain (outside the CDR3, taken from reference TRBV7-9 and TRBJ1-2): DTGVSQNPRHKITKRGQNVTFRCDPISEHNRLYWYRQTLGQGPEFLTYFQNEAQLEKSRLLSDRFSAERPKGSFSTLEIQRTEQGDSAMYLCASGDRAFGGYTFGSGTRLTVV.

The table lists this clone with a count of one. CDR3 bases: TGTGCCAGCAGCCCGCCGAGGAGACTAGCGGGAGAGTGGAATGAGCAGTTCTTC. This gives the protein CASSPPRRLAGEWNEQFF. The chain uses TRBV7-8 and TRBJ2-1, with 12 bases that match TRBD2. Germline CDR1 reads SGHVS; CDR2 reads FQNEAQ. This CDR3 is 18 amino acids long. V dropped 5 bases and J dropped 7; count of bases not matched to a gene: 15.

Here the CDR3 reads CASSSISTEYYTEAFF. The DNA of the CDR3 is TGTGCCAGCAGCTCCATTTCGACAGAGTACTACACTGAAGCTTTCTTT. V usage is TRBV5-6 and J usage is TRBJ1-1, with D perhaps TRBD1 (5 bases). The CDR3 consists of 16 residues. Germline CDR1 is SGHDT and CDR2 is YYEEEE. The V gene lost 3 bases and the J gene lost 3 bases, with 18 bases spanning the gap.

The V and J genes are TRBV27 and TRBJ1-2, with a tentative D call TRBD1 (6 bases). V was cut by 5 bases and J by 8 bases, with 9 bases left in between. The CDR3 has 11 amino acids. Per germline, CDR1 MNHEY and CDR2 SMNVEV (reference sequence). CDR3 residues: CASSPGVGYTF. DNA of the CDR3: TGTGCCAGCAGTCCAGGGGTAGGCTACACCTTC.

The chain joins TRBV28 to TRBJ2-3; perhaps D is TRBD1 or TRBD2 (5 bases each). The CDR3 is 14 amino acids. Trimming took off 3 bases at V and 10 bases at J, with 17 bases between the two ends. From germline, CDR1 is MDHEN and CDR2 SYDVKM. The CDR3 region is CASSFRDPGVSQYF. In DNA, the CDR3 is TGTGCCAGCAGTTTCCGGGACCCGGGTGTTTCGCAGTATTTT.

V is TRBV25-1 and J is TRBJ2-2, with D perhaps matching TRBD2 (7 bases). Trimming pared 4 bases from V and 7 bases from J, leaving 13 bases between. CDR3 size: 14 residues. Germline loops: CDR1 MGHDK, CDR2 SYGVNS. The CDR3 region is CASSAWGGLGELFF. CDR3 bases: TGTGCCAGCAGTGCCTGGGGGGGCCTCGGGGAGCTGTTTTTT.

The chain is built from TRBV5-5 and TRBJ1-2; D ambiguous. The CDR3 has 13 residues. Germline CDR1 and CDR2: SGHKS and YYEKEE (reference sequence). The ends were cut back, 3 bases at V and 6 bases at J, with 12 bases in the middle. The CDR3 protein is CASSSSLGNGYTF. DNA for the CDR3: TGTGCCAGCAGCTCCTCTTTGGGCAATGGCTACACCTTC.

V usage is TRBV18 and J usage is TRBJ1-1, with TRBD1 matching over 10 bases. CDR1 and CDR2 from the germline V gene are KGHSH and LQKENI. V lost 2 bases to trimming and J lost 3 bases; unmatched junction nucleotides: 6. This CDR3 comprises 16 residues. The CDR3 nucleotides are TGTGCCAGCTCACCAGCGGGACAGGGGAAGGACACTGAAGCTTTCTTT. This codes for CASSPAGQGKDTEAFF.

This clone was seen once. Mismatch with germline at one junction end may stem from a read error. The CDR3: CASSVDHYNEQFF. The CDR3 nucleotides read TGTGCTAGCAGCGTGGACCACTACAATGAGCAGTTCTTC. The chain couples TRBV7-7 to TRBJ2-1; D gene ambiguous. This CDR3 spans 13 amino acids. CDR1 and CDR2 from the germline V gene are SSHAT and FNYEAQ (reference sequence).

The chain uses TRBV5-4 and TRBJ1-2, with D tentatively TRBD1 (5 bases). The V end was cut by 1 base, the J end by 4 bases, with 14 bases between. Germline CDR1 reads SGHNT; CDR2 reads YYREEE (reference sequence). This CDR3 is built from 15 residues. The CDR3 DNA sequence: TGTGCCAGCAGCTTGCCCGGGACCTCGGGCTATGGCTACACCTTC. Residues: CASSLPGTSGYGYTF.

This CDR3 reads CASGLGRGLDYEQYF. The CDR3, as DNA: TGTGCTAGTGGTTTGGGCAGGGGGCTAGACTACGAGCAGTACTTC. The J gene is TRBJ2-7, the V gene TRBV12-5; 8 bases line up with TRBD1. Unmatched junction bases numbered 5, after V lost 1 base and J lost 3 bases. The CDR3 is 15 amino acids. Germline V lookup: CDR1 LGHNT, CDR2 FRNRAP.

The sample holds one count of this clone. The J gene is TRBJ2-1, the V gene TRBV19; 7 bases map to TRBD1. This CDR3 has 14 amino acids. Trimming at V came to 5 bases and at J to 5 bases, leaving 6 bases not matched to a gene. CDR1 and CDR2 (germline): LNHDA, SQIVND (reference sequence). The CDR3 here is CASSFGTANNEQFF. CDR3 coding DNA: TGTGCCAGTAGTTTCGGGACAGCTAACAATGAGCAGTTCTTC.